Each of the 4 T cell receptor beta chains below was sequenced from the same sample in a study of somatic mutations in cytotoxic T cells in rheumatoid arthritis. Here immunoSEQ multiplex PCR was the method, and the copy in TCRdb shows in-frame clones only, minus some. The sample contains around 7,000 clones, 75% to 90% of which appear only once. Sequenced input: CD8+ T cells sorted from blood. Every receptor here comes from a woman in her 70s with rheumatoid arthritis.

V is TRBV29-1 and J is TRBJ2-2, with D tentatively TRBD1 (6 bases). Between the trimmed V and J ends, which lost 0 bases and 6 bases, there was a span of 8 bases. This CDR3 is built from 13 residues. Germline CDR1 and CDR2: SQVTM and ANQGSEA. The CDR3 sequence is CSVEEGAAGELFF. The DNA for the CDR3 is TGCAGCGTTGAAGAGGGGGCAGCCGGGGAGCTGTTTTTT.

The V gene is TRBV6-6, the J gene TRBJ1-2, with a weak D call TRBD1 (6 bases). Germline-derived CDR1 and CDR2 are MNHNY and SVGAGI (reference sequence). The CDR3 loop spans 13 amino acids. The V and J ends lost 0 bases and 6 bases respectively, with 8 bases between them. CDR3 in amino acids: CASSYSGAHGYTF. The CDR3 region has the DNA TGTGCCAGCAGTTACTCGGGGGCACATGGCTACACCTTC.

This clone appeared once. This rearrangement joins TRBV7-8 to TRBJ2-3, with D hard to call. The CDR3 covers 13 residues. Germline CDR1 reads SGHVS; CDR2 reads FQNEAQ. Trimming took 1 base from V and 7 from J, leaving 9 bases between them. CDR3 loop: CASSLGSSNTQYF. The CDR3 coding sequence is TGTGCCAGCAGCTTAGGGAGCTCGAATACGCAGTATTTT.

This clone came up a few times. This chain uses TRBV4-2 with TRBJ2-7; 10 nucleotides align to TRBD1. The CDR3 runs to 14 residues. V shed 3 bases, J shed 5 bases, and the junction held 4 bases outside the gene matches. Germline CDR1 is LGHNA and CDR2 is YNFKEQ. The CDR3 region has the DNA TGTGCCAGCAGCCATCCTGGACAGGGGGACGAGCAGTACTTC. It specifies CASSHPGQGDEQYF.